Sequencing of this T cell receptor (beta chain) was carried out in a study of cytomegalovirus exposure and HLA in healthy donors. Whole-study findings and limits: Later analysis associated a missense DCLRE1C variant with TCR beta V- and J-gene trimming.

The germline V gene has CDR1 SNHLY and CDR2 FYNNEI. Between the trimmed V and J ends, which lost 4 bases and 6 bases, there was a span of 12 bases. CDR3 size: 14 residues. In the case of this clone: As yet, its antigen is unknown.

Use of 60 Vbeta and 13 Jbeta primers characterized the PCR. Clones were read by immunoSEQ multiplex PCR, and TCRdb kept only the in-frame ones, dropping some. The repertoire includes approximately 140,000 clones, around 71% of them detected once, and more than 2.5% sits in the top ten. The gene calls are TRBV2 and TRBJ2-2; possibly TRBD1 for D (5 bases). Sequenced input: PBMCs. The source is a woman aged 55-70 years in good health and CMV-seropositive. CDR3 amino acids: CASSGNRSPGELFF. CDR3 nucleotides: TGTGCCAGCAGTGGTAACAGGTCTCCCGGGGAGCTGTTTTTT.